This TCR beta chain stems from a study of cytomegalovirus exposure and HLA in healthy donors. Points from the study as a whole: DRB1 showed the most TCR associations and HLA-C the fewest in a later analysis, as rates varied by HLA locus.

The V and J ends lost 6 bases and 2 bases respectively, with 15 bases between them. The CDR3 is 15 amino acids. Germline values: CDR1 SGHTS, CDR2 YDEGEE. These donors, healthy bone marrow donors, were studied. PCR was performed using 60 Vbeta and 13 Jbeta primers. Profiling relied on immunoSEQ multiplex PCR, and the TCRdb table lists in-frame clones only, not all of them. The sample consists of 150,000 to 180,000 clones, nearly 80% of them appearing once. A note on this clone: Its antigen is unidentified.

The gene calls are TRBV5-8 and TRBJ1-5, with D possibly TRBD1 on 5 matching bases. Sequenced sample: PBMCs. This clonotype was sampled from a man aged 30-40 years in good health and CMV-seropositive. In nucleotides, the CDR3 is TGTGCCAGCAACACCCGGAGGGGAGGCAATCAGCCCCAGCATTTT. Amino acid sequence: CASNTRRGGNQPQHF.